This T cell receptor beta chain was captured in a study of blood T cell repertoires in COVID-19. Source study methods: Nucleated cell counts were estimated from reference gene primer amplification. Generated by immunoSEQ multiplex PCR, the TCRdb table keeps only in-frame clones and is missing some. Clone size and V and J calls were adopted from that table, with D and trimming inferred from the DNA. The sample has about 280,000 clones, approximately 89% seen once. Participants' reported clinical history set cohort assignment. This clone has more than one count but fewer than ten. The receptor's source is a woman in her sixties who had recovered from COVID-19. The sample comprised PBMCs or T cells enriched from blood (not recorded which).

CDR3 in amino acids: CASSFLTGADNYGYTF. The CDR3 bases are TGCGCCAGCAGTTTCCTGACAGGGGCGGATAACTATGGCTACACCTTC. The chain is built from TRBV5-1 and TRBJ1-2; 8 bases agree with TRBD1. Germline trimming cut 5 bases from V and 1 base from J; bases unmatched to any gene: 10. Germline V gene sequence: CDR1 SGHRS, CDR2 YFSETQ. This CDR3 is built from 16 residues. Complete variable domain (other parts from reference TRBV5-1 and TRBJ1-2): KAGVTQTPRYLIKTRGQQVTLSCSPISGHRSVSWYQQTPGQGLQFLFEYFSETQRNKGNFPGRFSGRQFSNSRSEMNVSTLELGDSALYLCASSFLTGADNYGYTFGSGTRLTVV.